This is a list of T cell receptor beta chains from one sample in a study of blood T cell repertoires in COVID-19. Sequencing used immunoSEQ multiplex PCR; TCRdb keeps in-frame clones, though not all of them. The table has under 65,000 clones, 82% seen once. Sample: peripheral blood. All receptors come from a woman aged 60-75 years with acute or convalescent COVID-19. The CDR3 runs from the conserved cysteine through the conserved F or W. The order of the fields is clone size, J gene, D gene, CDR3 length, V gene, CDR3 DNA, CDR3 protein. The D gene is left open where the match is weak. For some rows the clone size is stated as once, few or many, or as a class when expanded; others skip it.

- | TRBJ1-1 | - | 15 | TRBV9 | TGTGCCAGCAGCGCCCTCCCCGACTCATCCACTGAAGCTTTCTTT | CASSALPDSSTEAFF
- | TRBJ1-1 | - | 15 | TRBV4-3 | TGCGCCAGCAGCCAAGGAGTAGGGGAGGGCACTGAAGCTTTCTTT | CASSQGVGEGTEAFF
once | TRBJ1-2 | TRBD1 | 15 | TRBV18 | TGTGCCAGCTCACCTCAGACAGGGGAAGTCTATGGCTACACCTTC | CASSPQTGEVYGYTF
- | TRBJ1-5 | - | 15 | TRBV19 | TGTGCCAGTAGTATATCCGGACTCGGGGATCAGCCCCAGCATTTT | CASSISGLGDQPQHF
few | TRBJ2-2 | - | 15 | TRBV7-2 | TGTGCCAGCAGCTTAGGACGTATCGGGACCGGGGAGCTGTTTTTT | CASSLGRIGTGELFF
- | TRBJ1-2 | - | 13 | TRBV6-6 | TGTGCCAGCATCGGGTTCCTTTCTGGTGGCTACACCTTC | CASIGFLSGGYTF
- | TRBJ1-3 | - | 13 | TRBV5-4 | TGTGCCAGCAGCTTGGGAGATAGTGACACCATATATTTT | CASSLGDSDTIYF
- | TRBJ1-6 | - | 14 | TRBV19 | TGTGCCAGTAGCACAGGGTGGGGATATTCACCCCTCCACTTT | CASSTGWGYSPLHF
- | TRBJ1-5 | - | 11 | TRBV24-1 | TGTGCCACCAGTGATCTTCGGGAGCAGCATTTT | CATSDLREQHF
- | TRBJ2-1 | - | 15 | TRBV6-2/TRBV6-3 | TGTGCCAGCAGTTCCGACTGGAGCTCCTACAATGAGCAGTTCTTC | CASSSDWSSYNEQFF
- | TRBJ2-3 | - | 14 | TRBV6-5 | TGTGCCAGCAGTCTCGGACAGACCGCAGATACGCAGTATTTT | CASSLGQTADTQYF
- | TRBJ2-7 | TRBD1 | 16 | TRBV5-6 | TGTGCCAGCAGCACCTCCGGGACAGGACGATCCTACGAGCAGTACTTC | CASSTSGTGRSYEQYF
- | TRBJ1-1 | - | 14 | TRBV7-8 | TGTGCCAGCAGCCCAAACCCGGGGAACACTGAAGCTTTCTTT | CASSPNPGNTEAFF
- | TRBJ2-5 | TRBD1 | 13 | TRBV6-5 | TGTGCCAGCCGGGACAGGGTGCAAGAGACCCAGTACTTC | CASRDRVQETQYF
- | TRBJ2-5 | - | 16 | TRBV24-1 | TGTGCCACCAGTGATTTGGTGACAGGTCACTTAGAGACCCAGTACTTC | CATSDLVTGHLETQYF
- | TRBJ1-1 | - | 13 | TRBV12-5 | TGTGCTAGTGGTCCGAGTAGGGGCACTGAAGCTTTCTTT | CASGPSRGTEAFF
- | TRBJ1-3 | - | 17 | TRBV6-1 | TGTGCCAGCAGTGAAAGGACGGCACTAGGCTCTGGAAACACCATATATTTT | CASSERTALGSGNTIYF
- | TRBJ2-1 | TRBD1 | 16 | TRBV10-1 | TGCGCCAGCAGTGCGTTAGGACAGGGGGGGTACAATGAGCAGTTCTTC | CASSALGQGGYNEQFF
- | TRBJ2-7 | TRBD2 | 14 | TRBV29-1 | TGCAGCGTAGCCGGACTAGCGGGGACCTACGAGCAGTACTTC | CSVAGLAGTYEQYF
- | TRBJ2-3 | TRBD2 | 14 | TRBV5-1 | TGCGCCAGCAGCTCCAGCGGGGAATCAGATACGCAGTATTTT | CASSSSGESDTQYF
- | TRBJ1-6 | - | 13 | TRBV12-3/TRBV12-4 | TGTGCCAGCTCAGGTTTTGGCAATTCACCCCTCCACTTT | CASSGFGNSPLHF
few | TRBJ1-2 | - | 15 | TRBV5-6 | TGTGCCAGCAGCTTGAGGGGCGACTGGGACTATGGCTACACCTTC | CASSLRGDWDYGYTF
- | TRBJ2-7 | - | 13 | TRBV5-4 | TGTGCCAGCAGCTTGGGTATTACCTACGAGCAGTACTTC | CASSLGITYEQYF
once | TRBJ1-1 | - | 14 | TRBV2 | TGTGCCAGCAGACCCGACGGGGGTTGGACTGAAGCTTTCTTT | CASRPDGGWTEAFF
many | TRBJ2-1 | TRBD1 | 13 | TRBV5-8 | TGTGCCAGCATACAGGGGGGAAGGAATGAGCAGTTCTTC | CASIQGGRNEQFF
- | TRBJ1-2 | - | 14 | TRBV24-1 | TGTGCCACCAGTGTTACGGGGAGTAGGACGAGCTACACCTTC | CATSVTGSRTSYTF
- | TRBJ1-3 | TRBD1 | 17 | TRBV3-1/TRBV3-2 | TGTGCCAGCAGCCACGGGACAGGACTTTTACAACGAAACACCATATATTTT | CASSHGTGLLQRNTIYF
few | TRBJ1-1 | - | 13 | TRBV6-5 | TGTGCCAGCAGGGAGGGGTGGACGACTGAAGCTTTCTTT | CASREGWTTEAFF
- | TRBJ2-1 | - | 14 | TRBV7-2 | TGTGCCAGCAGCTTCGGAGGGGCGCGGAATGAGCAGTTCTTC | CASSFGGARNEQFF
- | TRBJ1-5 | TRBD1 | 14 | TRBV7-2 | TGTGCCAGCAGCTTAGGAGGGGGCGGTCAGCCCCAGCATTTT | CASSLGGGGQPQHF
once | TRBJ1-2 | - | 14 | TRBV9 | TGTGCCAGCAGCGTAGTACCAGTCGACTATGGCTACACCTTC | CASSVVPVDYGYTF
- | TRBJ2-1 | - | 11 | TRBV7-9 | TGTGCCAGCAGCTTAAATGGGGGACAATTCTTC | CASSLNGGQFF
- | TRBJ1-1 | TRBD1 | 16 | TRBV5-8 | TGTGCCAGCAGCTTGTATGTCGGACAGGGAAACACTGAAGCTTTCTTT | CASSLYVGQGNTEAFF
- | TRBJ2-7 | - | 18 | TRBV7-9 | TGTGCCAGCAGCTCCGTTCGTGACAGGACAAAGGGGGACTACGAGCAGTACTTC | CASSSVRDRTKGDYEQYF
- | TRBJ1-4 | - | 16 | TRBV11-2 | TGTGCCAGCAGCGTAGACACCCTGAGGACTAATGAAAAACTGTTTTTT | CASSVDTLRTNEKLFF
- | TRBJ1-2 | - | 13 | TRBV6-5 | TGTGCCAGCCGAGGTCTGGCAGGGAACGGCTACACCTTC | CASRGLAGNGYTF
few | TRBJ2-7 | - | 14 | TRBV25-1 | TGTGCCAGCAGGGCCTGGGGACAAGCCTACGAGCAGTACTTC | CASRAWGQAYEQYF
- | TRBJ2-2 | - | 13 | TRBV6-1 | TGTGCCAGCAGTGATATGGCGGGCGGGGAGCTGTTTTTT | CASSDMAGGELFF
- | TRBJ1-4 | - | 15 | TRBV5-5 | TGTGCCAGCAGCTCACCGGAGGCTTGGAATGAAAAACTGTTTTTT | CASSSPEAWNEKLFF
- | TRBJ1-1 | - | 16 | TRBV6-2/TRBV6-3 | TGTGCCAGCAGTTACAGGACCGGACACCCGAACACTGAAGCTTTCTTT | CASSYRTGHPNTEAFF
- | TRBJ2-1 | - | 13 | TRBV7-9 | TGTGCCAGCGCCCTAACGTCCTACAATGAGCAGTTCTTC | CASALTSYNEQFF